The 23 T cell receptor beta chains given below trace back to one sample, sequenced in a study of control samples from healthy donors and cancer patients. Sequenced by immunoSEQ multiplex PCR; TCRdb stores in-frame clones only, minus some. The table includes roughly 170,000 clones, under 95% detected once. Sequencing input: blood. All receptors derive from a woman aged 18-35 years in good health.

The chain is built from TRBV11-1 and TRBJ1-2; D remains ambiguous. The CDR3 runs to 13 residues. Per germline, CDR1 SGHAT and CDR2 FQDESV (reference sequence). V was clipped by 5 bases and J by 4 bases, with 11 bases between them. The CDR3: CASSPWAAYGYTF. The CDR3 DNA reads as TGTGCCAGCAGCCCGTGGGCGGCCTATGGCTACACCTTC.

The chain links TRBV6-2 or TRBV6-3 to TRBJ2-5; 7 nucleotides align to TRBD2. The CDR3 is 17 amino acids. The J segment lost 3 bases and the V segment lost 5 bases, leaving 15 bases of the junction unmatched. Germline CDR1 MNHEY, CDR2 SVGEGT. The chain's CDR3 is CASSTTSDWTWEETQYF. The CDR3 DNA is TGTGCCAGCAGTACCACTAGCGACTGGACATGGGAAGAGACCCAGTACTTC.

Only one count was recorded for this clone. The chain uses TRBV7-8 and TRBJ2-2; D unresolved. The CDR3 contains 12 residues. Germline loops: CDR1 SGHVS, CDR2 FQNEAQ. V lost 2 bases and J 6 bases, leaving 4 bases between the germline ends. The CDR3 nucleotides are TGTGCCAGCAGCTTAAGGGCCGGGGAGCTGTTTTTT. Encoded protein: CASSLRAGELFF.

V gene TRBV5-1 combines with J gene TRBJ1-5; D is unresolved. The V gene lost 4 bases and the J gene lost 1 base, with 18 bases spanning the gap. This CDR3 is 17 amino acids long. Germline V gene sequence: CDR1 SGHRS, CDR2 YFSETQ. CDR3 nucleotide sequence: TGCGCCAGCAGCGTTGGGCCTTCCCTTTTCAGCAATCAGCCCCAGCATTTT. Its protein is CASSVGPSLFSNQPQHF.

V is TRBV12-3 or TRBV12-4 and J is TRBJ1-3; no reliable D call. This CDR3 has 10 amino acids. V dropped 8 bases and J dropped 4 bases, with 3 bases sitting between them. The chain's CDR3 is CASPGNTIYF. The CDR3 bases are TGTGCCAGCCCGGGAAACACCATATATTTT.

V and J are TRBV18 and TRBJ2-7; 9 nucleotides align to TRBD1. This CDR3 has 15 amino acids. The junction had 6 bases not matched to a gene; V was cut back by 3 bases and J by 3 bases. Germline CDR1 and CDR2: KGHSH and LQKENI. CDR3 loop: CASSPKDRGIYEQYF. The DNA for the CDR3 is TGTGCCAGCTCACCCAAGGACAGGGGCATCTACGAGCAGTACTTC.

CDR3 coding DNA: TGTGCCAGCAGCAAAGCGCTTACAGGGGCAGGGGGCTACACCTTC. It yields the protein CASSKALTGAGGYTF. The V call is TRBV21-1, the J call TRBJ1-2; the table's TRBD1 call for D was not verified on the DNA. TRBV21-1 is recorded as a pseudogene. The CDR3 has 15 amino acids.

CDR3 sequence reads: CASSLELVGDEQFF. CDR3 nucleotides: TGTGCCAGCAGTTTAGAATTGGTGGGAGACGAGCAGTTCTTC. This sequence joins TRBV28 and TRBJ2-1, with D tentatively TRBD2 (5 bases). Trimming took off 2 bases at V and 10 bases at J, with 15 bases between the two ends. The CDR3 is made up of 14 amino acids. CDR1 and CDR2 (germline): MDHEN, SYDVKM. The variable domain in full, with the rest retrieved from reference TRBV28 and TRBJ2-1, is DVKVTQSSRYLVKRTGEKVFLECVQDMDHENMFWYRQDPGLGLRLIYFSYDVKMKEKGDIPEGYSVSREKKERFSLILESASTNQTSMYLCASSLELVGDEQFFGPGTRLTVL.

The J gene is TRBJ1-2, the V gene TRBV10-1; no clear D. Trimming removed 7 bases at V and 1 base at J, with 4 bases between. The CDR3 consists of 11 residues. Germline lookup yields CDR1 WNHNN and CDR2 SYGVQD (reference sequence). The CDR3 bases are TGCGCCAGCAATTTTAACTATGGCTACACCTTC. Protein product: CASNFNYGYTF.

For the CDR3, the DNA is TGTGCCAGCAGCTTGCTCGCTCTATTGCGGGGGTACGGCACTGAAGCTTTCTTT. Translating it yields CASSLLALLRGYGTEAFF. The chain carries TRBV7-2 and TRBJ1-1, with TRBD1 as a possible D gene (5 bases). This CDR3 region has 18 residues. V was pared by 3 bases and J by 4 bases, with 24 bases between. Germline V gives CDR1 SGHTA, CDR2 FQGNSA.

The rearrangement links TRBV24-1 to TRBJ2-1; 9 nucleotides agree with TRBD1. Trimming removed 4 bases from V and 7 bases from J; junction bases left unmatched: 7. The length of the CDR3 is 15 residues. From germline, CDR1 is KGHDR and CDR2 SFDVKD. The CDR3 DNA sequence: TGTGCCACCAGTGACGCTGGACAGGGGAAGAATGAGCAGTTCTTC. This gives the protein CATSDAGQGKNEQFF.

The V call is TRBV5-1, the J call TRBJ2-2, with D maybe TRBD1 (6 bases). The germline CDR1 and CDR2 sequences are SGHRS and YFSETQ. V was clipped by 2 bases and J by 0 bases, with 11 bases between them. The CDR3 covers 16 residues. The CDR3 sequence is CASSFLTGPNTGELFF. The CDR3 DNA sequence: TGCGCCAGCAGCTTCCTGACAGGTCCGAACACCGGGGAGCTGTTTTTT.

The V and J genes are TRBV20-1 and TRBJ1-1, with D unresolved. Germline loops: CDR1 DFQATT, CDR2 SNEGSKA (reference sequence). Trimming removed 3 bases at V and 10 bases at J, with 18 bases between. The CDR3 is 13 amino acids. The CDR3 coding sequence is TGCAGTGCTAGTGCCCCTCTGAAACGTGTAGCTTTCTTT. This encodes CSASAPLKRVAFF.

This clone has just one count. V is TRBV28 and J is TRBJ2-2; TRBD1 aligns across 9 bases. Germline assignment: CDR1 MDHEN and CDR2 SYDVKM. The V segment lost 5 bases and the J segment 6 bases; nucleotides outside the gene matches: 7. The CDR3 loop spans 15 amino acids. CDR3 loop: CASSSGQGSAGELFF. CDR3 nucleotide sequence: TGTGCCAGCAGTAGTGGACAGGGGTCGGCCGGGGAGCTGTTTTTT.

V gene TRBV19 combines with J gene TRBJ2-3; the match to TRBD2 covers 8 bases. Germline V gene lookup returns CDR1 LNHDA and CDR2 SQIVND (reference sequence). Trimming took 3 bases from V and 2 from J; bases not matched to a gene: 7. The CDR3 loop spans 16 amino acids. The CDR3 DNA follows: TGTGCCAGTAGTATCCCGGGGGGGCCTTTCACAGATACGCAGTATTTT. This sequence encodes CASSIPGGPFTDTQYF. The entire variable domain, with the rest obtained from reference TRBV19 and TRBJ2-3, is as follows: DGGITQSPKYLFRKEGQNVTLSCEQNLNHDAMYWYRQDPGQGLRLIYYSQIVNDFQKGDIAEGYSVSREKKESFPLTVTSAQKNPTAFYLCASSIPGGPFTDTQYFGPGTRLTVL.

V gene TRBV2 combines with J gene TRBJ2-1, with D maybe TRBD1 (6 bases). V was clipped by 10 bases and J by 7 bases, with 11 bases between them. The length of the CDR3 is 11 residues. The germline CDR1 and CDR2 sequences are SNHLY and FYNNEI. The CDR3 sequence: CATRQGNEQFF. CDR3 bases: TGTGCCACACGGCAGGGGAATGAGCAGTTCTTC.

This clone appeared once. V usage is TRBV2 and J usage is TRBJ1-6; the match to TRBD1 covers 8 bases. The CDR3 loop spans 15 amino acids. Germline V CDR1 and CDR2: SNHLY, FYNNEI. Trimming at V came to 6 bases and at J to 6 bases, leaving 7 bases not matched to a gene. The CDR3 DNA follows: TGTGCCAGCAGGGACAGGGCCCCAAGTAATTCACCCCTCCACTTT. The encoded protein is CASRDRAPSNSPLHF.

The J gene is TRBJ1-3, the V gene TRBV1; the table assigns TRBD1, which was not confirmed against the DNA. TRBV1 is described as a pseudogene. This CDR3 is built from 16 residues. CDR3 sequence: CTSSQGGRGPGNTIYF. As DNA, the CDR3 is TGCACCAGCAGCCAAGGGGGCAGGGGGCCAGGAAACACCATATATTTT.

This clone was seen just once. V gene TRBV28 combines with J gene TRBJ2-2, with D uncertain. This CDR3 is built from 14 residues. Trimming removed 4 bases at V and 1 base at J, with 7 bases between. Germline loops: CDR1 MDHEN, CDR2 SYDVKM. CDR3: CASSWGVNTGELFF. For the CDR3, the DNA is TGTGCCAGCAGTTGGGGTGTGAACACCGGGGAGCTGTTTTTT.

The rearrangement links TRBV10-1 to TRBJ1-5; tentatively, D is TRBD1 (6 bases). Germline CDR1 reads WNHNN; CDR2 reads SYGVQD (reference sequence). CDR3 length equals 20 residues. V lost 6 bases to trimming and J lost 3 bases, with 30 bases between them. This CDR3 is CASRTPPFTRTDDINQPQHF. Here the CDR3 DNA reads TGCGCCAGCAGGACCCCCCCATTCACGAGGACAGACGATATCAATCAGCCCCAGCATTTT.

This clone was detected only a few times. The rearrangement links TRBV28 to TRBJ2-1, with D tentatively TRBD2 (7 bases). This CDR3 has 14 residues. Germline CDR1 and CDR2: MDHEN and SYDVKM. The V end lost 5 bases, the J end lost 4 bases, and 12 bases lay between the germline ends. This CDR3 is CASSGGGRYNEQFF. The CDR3 nucleotides are TGTGCCAGCAGTGGGGGGGGCAGATACAATGAGCAGTTCTTC.

The chain employs TRBV20-1 and TRBJ2-7; D gene unclear. There are 11 residues in the CDR3. The germline gives CDR1 DFQATT, CDR2 SNEGSKA (reference sequence). V lost 3 bases, J lost 4 bases, and 7 bases lay in between. The chain's CDR3 is CSASPGYEQYF. The CDR3, as DNA: TGCAGTGCTAGCCCCGGGTACGAGCAGTACTTC.

V usage is TRBV3-1 (or the pseudogene TRBV3-2) and J usage is TRBJ2-7, with unresolved D. Germline V CDR1 and CDR2: LGHDT, YNNKEL (reference sequence). Trimming stripped 0 bases from V and 8 bases from J, with 5 bases between. The CDR3 consists of 11 residues. The CDR3 DNA reads TGTGCCAGCAGCCAAGACAGCAAGCAGTACTTC. It translates to CASSQDSKQYF.